This T cell receptor (beta chain) was captured by sequencing in a study of OX40 agonist ivuxolimab in advanced cancers. As for this clone: Its antigen is undetermined.

The study, taken as a whole, reports: In a subset of nonresponders, normalized T-cell clonal expansion was also low. Mean expanded clone counts were higher in CD8+ than CD4+ T cells.

Sequencing was performed with immunoSEQ multiplex PCR; in TCRdb, only in-frame clones are kept and a portion is missing. The sample contains about 73,000 clones, about nine tenths of which appear only once. Patients were ruled out by autoimmune disease history or systemic immunosuppression. This clonotype was sampled from an adult with an advanced solid tumor such as melanoma, head and neck, liver or kidney cancer. The sequencing used CD4+ or CD8+ T cells sorted from blood, collected in a trial of the OX40 agonist ivuxolimab.

The CDR3, as DNA: TGTGCCAGCAGTGAACTTGGATTACAGTTCTTC. Its translation: CASSELGLQFF. The chain joins TRBV25-1 to TRBJ2-1; D unclear. Germline-derived CDR1 and CDR2 are MGHDK and SYGVNS. The CDR3 is 11 amino acids. Trimming cost V 2 bases and J 13 bases, with 9 bases left between them. The whole variable domain, remainder taken from reference TRBV25-1 and TRBJ2-1, is EADIYQTPRYLVIGTGKKITLECSQTMGHDKMYWYQQDPGMELHLIHYSYGVNSTEKGDLSSESTVSRIRTEHFPLTLESARPSHTSQYLCASSELGLQFFGPGTRLTVL.